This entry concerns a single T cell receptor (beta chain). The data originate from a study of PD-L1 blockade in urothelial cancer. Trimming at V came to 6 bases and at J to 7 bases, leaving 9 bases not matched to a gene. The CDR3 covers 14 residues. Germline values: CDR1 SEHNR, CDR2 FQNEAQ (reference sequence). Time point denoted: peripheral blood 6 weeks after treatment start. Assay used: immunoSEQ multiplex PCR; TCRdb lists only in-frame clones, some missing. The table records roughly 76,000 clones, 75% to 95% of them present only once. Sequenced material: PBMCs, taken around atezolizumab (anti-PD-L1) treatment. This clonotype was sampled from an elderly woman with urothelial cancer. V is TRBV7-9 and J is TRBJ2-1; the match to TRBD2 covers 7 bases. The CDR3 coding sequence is TGTGCCAGCAGTTTCCCACCTAGCGGAAATGAGCAGTTCTTC. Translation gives CASSFPPSGNEQFF.